Listed below are T cell receptor beta chains from one sample, sequenced in a study of T-cell memory formation after mild COVID-19. A single record per CDR3 protein comes from TCRdb applying MiXCR to the 5' RACE reads. Here the sample spans about 560,000 distinct CDR3 sequences, 15% to 20% being singletons. The sample comprised PBMCs or a T cell subset sorted from them (not recorded which). The receptors stem from an adult woman who had mild COVID-19 (a few samples of this study predate the infection). Cell type and time point are not known. CDR3s include the opening cysteine and the closing phenylalanine or tryptophan. The D gene is left open where the match is weak.

CDR3 protein,D gene,V gene,J gene
CASSLPPRANSPLHF,.,TRBV23-1,TRBJ1-6
CATSGGWKPSGANVLTF,.,TRBV24-1,TRBJ2-6
CASMGPVDHYGYTF,.,TRBV12-3/TRBV12-4,TRBJ1-2
CASSVEGQSSYNEQFF,.,TRBV9,TRBJ2-1
CAIQAGGPVLSYNEQFF,TRBD2,TRBV10-3,TRBJ2-1
CASSQDSVSYYEQYF,.,TRBV14,TRBJ2-7
CASSPPSGRTYNEQFF,TRBD2,TRBV6-6,TRBJ2-1
CASSLSHEQFF,.,TRBV12-3/TRBV12-4,TRBJ2-1
CASSLRRLAWDTQYF,TRBD2,TRBV5-5,TRBJ2-3
CASSLGARQETQYF,.,TRBV7-6,TRBJ2-5
CASSATGGLAFF,TRBD1,TRBV6-1,TRBJ1-1
CSVDVSNEKLFF,.,TRBV29-1,TRBJ1-4
CASRTRTARSYGYTF,.,TRBV6-6,TRBJ1-2
CAISQRPLSGELFF,.,TRBV10-3,TRBJ2-2
CASSIDRVSSPLHF,TRBD1,TRBV19,TRBJ1-6
CSATDRGQIYGYTF,TRBD1,TRBV20-1,TRBJ1-2